The 20 T cell receptor beta chains below were found in one sample sequenced in a study of T cell clonotyping in hematopoietic cell transplantation. Some clones are missing from TCRdb's copy, which holds only in-frame ones; the method was immunoSEQ multiplex PCR. In the table there are more than 7,500 clones, approximately 97% of which are singletons. Specimen: peripheral blood mononuclear cells, collected 100 days after allogeneic stem cell transplant. The origin of the receptors is a male patient aged 55-69 years who had an allogeneic stem cell transplant from a related donor, so the T cells may come from the graft donor. Some clones in this sample may be carry-over from other donors' samples.

The gene calls are TRBV5-4 and TRBJ1-3, with 7 nucleotides matching TRBD1. Germline CDR1 is SGHNT and CDR2 is YYREEE (reference sequence). This CDR3 contains 13 residues. V dropped 4 bases and J dropped 4; count of bases not matched to a gene: 2. The CDR3 is CASSLQGGNTIYF. In nucleotides, the CDR3 is TGTGCCAGCAGCCTACAGGGGGGAAACACCATATATTTT.

The rearrangement uses TRBV7-2 and TRBJ2-1; possibly TRBD2 for D (5 bases). This CDR3 has 14 amino acids. Germline assignment: CDR1 SGHTA and CDR2 FQGNSA. V was shortened by 2 bases and J by 14 bases, with 19 bases between the two germline ends. The CDR3 sequence: CASSLNPQPEREFF. The CDR3 DNA follows: TGTGCCAGCAGCTTAAATCCCCAGCCAGAGAGGGAGTTCTTC.

The chain uses TRBV5-1 and TRBJ1-5, with TRBD1 as a possible D gene (5 bases). The CDR3 is 14 residues long. The germline V gene encodes CDR1 SGHRS and CDR2 YFSETQ. The V gene lost 4 bases and the J gene lost 7 bases, with 15 bases spanning the gap. The CDR3 sequence is CASSTGTEGQPQHF. The CDR3 DNA reads TGCGCCAGCAGCACCGGGACTGAGGGGCAGCCCCAGCATTTT. Combining the CDR3 with reference TRBV5-1 and TRBJ1-5 gives the whole variable domain KAGVTQTPRYLIKTRGQQVTLSCSPISGHRSVSWYQQTPGQGLQFLFEYFSETQRNKGNFPGRFSGRQFSNSRSEMNVSTLELGDSALYLCASSTGTEGQPQHFGDGTRLSIL.

This chain uses TRBV5-4 with TRBJ1-2; 7 positions agree with TRBD1. Germline assignment: CDR1 SGHNT and CDR2 YYREEE (reference sequence). The CDR3 extends over 13 amino acids. The ends lost 0 bases at V and 4 bases at J; junction bases unmatched: 0. DNA for the CDR3: TGTGCCAGCAGCTTGGCAGGGGGCTATGGCTACACCTTC. Residues: CASSLAGGYGYTF.

The rearrangement uses TRBV7-2 and TRBJ1-3, with D unclear. Trimming took 1 base from V and 4 from J, leaving 11 bases between them. From germline, CDR1 is SGHTA and CDR2 FQGNSA. The CDR3 is made up of 15 amino acids. The CDR3 bases are TGTGCCAGCAGCTTAGAGGTACAGAGAGGAAACACCATATATTTT. Protein product: CASSLEVQRGNTIYF.

This chain joins TRBV6-5 and TRBJ2-5, with 7 bases matching TRBD2. J lost 4 bases, V lost 1 base, and 3 bases had no gene match. From germline, CDR1 is MNHEY and CDR2 SVGAGI. This CDR3 region has 14 residues. The CDR3 DNA is TGTGCCAGCAGTTACTGGGGGGGTCCAGAGACCCAGTACTTC. Protein product: CASSYWGGPETQYF.

This chain links TRBV4-2 with TRBJ2-7; 12 nucleotides align to TRBD2. The CDR3 runs to 16 residues. CDR1 is LGHNA and CDR2 is YNFKEQ in the germline V gene. V was pared by 4 bases and J by 2 bases, with 6 bases of the junction left unmatched. The CDR3 reads CASSPFLAGGPYEQYF. CDR3 nucleotides: TGTGCCAGCAGCCCCTTTCTAGCGGGGGGGCCCTACGAGCAGTACTTC.

The chain uses TRBV28 and TRBJ1-1, with D unresolved. CDR1 is MDHEN, CDR2 SYDVKM, per germline. The CDR3 runs to 12 residues. V lost 5 bases to trimming and J lost 6 bases, with 10 bases between them. CDR3 coding DNA: TGTGCCAGCAGTGATCAGGTTGCTGAAGCTTTCTTT. Its translation is CASSDQVAEAFF.

The chain employs TRBV15 and TRBJ2-1, with TRBD1 matching 9 bases. This CDR3 is built from 16 residues. CDR1 and CDR2 (germline): LNHNV, YYDKDF (reference sequence). Losses at the gene ends were 1 base for V and 6 bases for J; bases not matched to a gene: 7. CDR3 nucleotide sequence: TGTGCCACCAGCAGAGTAATAGGGACAGGGTCCAATGAGCAGTTCTTC. Its translation is CATSRVIGTGSNEQFF. The whole variable domain, remainder taken from reference TRBV15 and TRBJ2-1, is DAMVIQNPRYQVTQFGKPVTLSCSQTLNHNVMYWYQQKSSQAPKLLFHYYDKDFNNEADTPDNFQSRRPNTSFCFLDIRSPGLGDTAMYLCATSRVIGTGSNEQFFGPGTRLTVL.

The chain carries TRBV27 and TRBJ2-3; D possibly corresponds to TRBD2 (7 bases). Trimming removed 1 base from V and 0 bases from J, with 20 bases in between. This CDR3 has 19 amino acids. Germline V CDR1 and CDR2: MNHEY, SMNVEV (reference sequence). CDR3 region: CASSLWGGGARSSTDTQYF. The CDR3 bases are TGTGCCAGCAGTTTATGGGGGGGCGGGGCCCGCTCTAGCACAGATACGCAGTATTTT.

The chain employs TRBV28 and TRBJ2-3; TRBD1 or TRBD2 may be the D gene (6 bases each). Germline assignment: CDR1 MDHEN and CDR2 SYDVKM. Trimming took 9 bases from V and 2 from J, leaving 15 bases between them. CDR3 length: 14 residues. The CDR3 sequence: CASGGGADTDTQYF. CDR3 DNA sequence: TGTGCCAGTGGGGGCGGGGCAGACACAGATACGCAGTATTTT.

The chain recombines TRBV30 with TRBJ1-6, with 8 positions matching TRBD1. V was clipped by 7 bases and J by 10 bases; unmatched bases: 6. CDR1 is GTSNPN, CDR2 SVGIG, per germline (reference sequence). This CDR3 has 12 residues. Written as DNA, the CDR3 is TGTGCCTCCACAGGGGGGGGATCACCCCTCCACTTT. It encodes CASTGGGSPLHF.

The rearrangement uses TRBV5-4 and TRBJ2-7; perhaps TRBD1 as D (5 bases). This CDR3 contains 12 residues. V was cut by 2 bases and J by 4 bases, with 7 bases left in between. Germline V gene data show CDR1 as SGHNT and CDR2 as YYREEE (reference sequence). CDR3 protein: CASSFAGYEQYF. The CDR3 DNA sequence: TGTGCCAGCAGCTTTGCAGGGTACGAGCAGTACTTC.

The rearrangement links TRBV19 to TRBJ2-7; no definite D call. The CDR3 covers 12 residues. Between the trimmed V and J ends, which lost 2 bases and 5 bases, there was a span of 7 bases. CDR1 is LNHDA, CDR2 SQIVND, per germline (reference sequence). As DNA, the CDR3 is TGTGCCAGTAGTATAAAGGGCCACGAGCAGTACTTC. Translation: CASSIKGHEQYF.

V and J are TRBV11-2 and TRBJ1-2, with no clear D. The germline V and J ends were trimmed by 1 base and 4 bases, with 4 bases remaining between them. Germline V lookup: CDR1 SGHAT, CDR2 FQNNGV. This CDR3 comprises 12 residues. In DNA form, the CDR3 reads TGTGCCAGCAGCTTAGGGCTCTATGGCTACACCTTC. Translating gives CASSLGLYGYTF.

The genes are TRBV7-4 and TRBJ2-1; D unresolved. V shed 4 bases and J shed 4 bases, with 8 bases lying between them. Germline V CDR1 and CDR2: SGHVT, SQSDAQ. The CDR3 runs to 13 residues. The CDR3 loop is CASSWVYYNEQFF. CDR3 bases: TGTGCCAGCAGCTGGGTCTATTACAATGAGCAGTTCTTC.

The V and J genes are TRBV19 and TRBJ1-5; the match to TRBD1 covers 7 bases. This CDR3 spans 14 amino acids. Per germline, CDR1 LNHDA and CDR2 SQIVND (reference sequence). V dropped 6 bases and J dropped 7; count of bases not matched to a gene: 9. CDR3 protein: CASREGTARQPQHF. CDR3 nucleotide sequence: TGTGCCAGTAGAGAAGGGACAGCGAGGCAGCCCCAGCATTTT.

The chain carries TRBV5-1 and TRBJ2-5, with no clear D. Trimming removed 1 base from V and 3 bases from J, with 13 bases in between. The germline gives CDR1 SGHRS, CDR2 YFSETQ. This CDR3 comprises 15 residues. The CDR3, as DNA: TGCGCCAGCAGCTTGCTGGGCAGAGGCAAAGAGACCCAGTACTTC. Translated: CASSLLGRGKETQYF.

This chain connects TRBV2 to TRBJ1-2; D might be TRBD1 (5 bases). Germline V lookup: CDR1 SNHLY, CDR2 FYNNEI. The V and J ends lost 9 bases and 8 bases respectively, with 19 bases between them. The CDR3 spans 13 residues. The CDR3 loop reads CARTVFGGDGYTF. The CDR3 DNA is TGTGCCAGGACAGTTTTCGGCGGCGACGGCTACACCTTC.

J is TRBJ1-6 and V is TRBV30; D ambiguous. The CDR3 runs 13 residues. V was clipped by 7 bases and J by 7 bases, with 14 bases between them. The V gene's germline CDR1 is GTSNPN and CDR2 SVGIG (reference sequence). This CDR3 is CASTIEPNSPLHF. The CDR3 region has the DNA TGTGCCTCGACGATTGAACCCAATTCACCCCTCCACTTT.